The rows below give T cell receptor beta chains drawn from one sample of a study of blood T cell repertoires in COVID-19. Assay used: immunoSEQ multiplex PCR; TCRdb lists only in-frame clones, some missing. The sample has roughly 250,000 clones, under 95% seen once. The specimen was PBMCs or T cells enriched from blood (not recorded which). Receptor source: a woman between 35 and 50 years old with acute COVID-19. CDR3s include the opening cysteine and the closing phenylalanine or tryptophan. Fields, in order: J gene, clone size, V gene, D gene, CDR3 DNA, CDR3 protein. D genes are given only for firm matches. The size of a clone is reported for some rows only, either as once, few or many, or as a class for expanded clones.

>TRBJ2-3|.|TRBV3-1/TRBV3-2|TRBD2
TGTGCCAGCAGCCCGACTAGCGGTAGCACAGATACGCAGTATTTT
CASSPTSGSTDTQYF
>TRBJ2-2|.|TRBV28|TRBD2
TGTGCCAGCAGAGCGGGGCCCGAATGGCTGTTTTTT
CASRAGPEWLFF
>TRBJ1-5|.|TRBV3-1/TRBV3-2|.
TGTGCCAGCAGCGACGGGAGCAATCAGCCCCAGCATTTT
CASSDGSNQPQHF
>TRBJ2-7|many|TRBV27|TRBD2
TGTGCCAGCAGTTCCCTTGGTGGCGGGAGGGCCTTCGAGCAGTACTTC
CASSSLGGGRAFEQYF
>TRBJ2-1|.|TRBV5-8|TRBD2
TGTGCCAGCTGGAACCTCACTAGCGGGGGGGCCCCCTACAATGAGCAGTTCTTC
CASWNLTSGGAPYNEQFF
>TRBJ2-1|.|TRBV29-1|TRBD2
TGCAGCGTTGTTGGGACTAGTCCCGGTGAGCAGTTCTTC
CSVVGTSPGEQFF
>TRBJ1-1|.|TRBV5-1|.
TGCGCCAGCAGCTTCGGAGGGGAAGCTTTCTTT
CASSFGGEAFF
>TRBJ2-1|.|TRBV7-2|TRBD2
TGTGCCAGCAGCTTCCAGGGTGGTCAGCGGGAGGAGCAGTTCTTC
CASSFQGGQREEQFF
>TRBJ1-1|.|TRBV5-6|.
TGTGCCAGCAGCCCCGCAGGGAGGTACACTGAAGCTTTCTTT
CASSPAGRYTEAFF
>TRBJ1-2|.|TRBV7-2|TRBD1
TGTGCCAGCAGCCCGGGACAGAAGTATGGCTACACCTTC
CASSPGQKYGYTF
>TRBJ1-5|.|TRBV6-5|.
TGTGCCAGCAGCCGGACAGATAGCAATCAGCCCCAGCATTTT
CASSRTDSNQPQHF
>TRBJ2-1|once|TRBV29-1|TRBD2
TGCAGCGTGAACCCGGTCCTACCGGGACTAGCCTACAATGAGCAGTTCTTC
CSVNPVLPGLAYNEQFF
>TRBJ2-1|.|TRBV4-2|.
TGTGCCAGCAGCAAGAAGTGGGCCGGTGAGCAGTTCTTC
CASSKKWAGEQFF
>TRBJ2-7|.|TRBV5-6|TRBD2
TGTGCCAGCAGCTCGACCCACGATGGGCGGGGGAGCTACGAGCAGTACTTC
CASSSTHDGRGSYEQYF
>TRBJ2-5|.|TRBV10-1|.
TGCGCCAGGGGGAGGCGGAGGGTACAAGAGACCCAGTACTTC
CARGRRRVQETQYF
>TRBJ1-2|.|TRBV5-1|TRBD1
TGCGCCAGCAGTCAGGCAACAGGGGGCTCTGGCTACACCTTC
CASSQATGGSGYTF
>TRBJ2-1|.|TRBV19|TRBD2
TGTGCCAGTAGTTCGCGACTAGCGGAGCAGTTCTTC
CASSSRLAEQFF
>TRBJ2-7|.|TRBV5-4|TRBD2
TGTGCCAGCAGGGCAGCGGGGGAGGTCCGCTCCTACGAGCAGTACTTC
CASRAAGEVRSYEQYF
>TRBJ2-5|.|TRBV5-1|TRBD1
TGCGCCAGCAGCGACCAAGGGGGCCTGGGGGCCCAGTACTTC
CASSDQGGLGAQYF
>TRBJ1-6|.|TRBV5-1|TRBD1
TGCGCCAGCAGCTTGACAGGGGCAGGGGATTCACCCCTCCACTTT
CASSLTGAGDSPLHF
>TRBJ1-5|.|TRBV6-5|.
TGTGCCAGCAGACAAGGGGCCCAGCCCCAGCATTTT
CASRQGAQPQHF
>TRBJ1-4|.|TRBV27|TRBD1
TGTGCCAGCAGAACGACAGGGGTCCCGGGGAAACTGTTTTTT
CASRTTGVPGKLFF
>TRBJ1-1|.|TRBV25-1|TRBD1
TGTGCCAGCAGCGGGACAGGGGCTCCAAGCACTGAAGCTTTCTTT
CASSGTGAPSTEAFF
>TRBJ2-4|.|TRBV5-6|.
TGTGCCAGCAGCGCACGGGATAGGATAAAAAACATTCAGTACTTC
CASSARDRIKNIQYF
>TRBJ1-6|once|TRBV6-6|.
TGTGCCAGCAGTTACTCTGGATCGGGGGGCGGTTCACCCCTCCACTTT
CASSYSGSGGGSPLHF
>TRBJ1-6|.|TRBV3-1/TRBV3-2|TRBD1
TGTGCCAGCAGCTCTCGGACAGGGGGCGCGAGGAGTTCACCCCTCCACTTT
CASSSRTGGARSSPLHF
>TRBJ2-7|.|TRBV11-3|TRBD2
TGTGCCAGCAGCCCTGGACTAGCGGGAGTAACCTACGAGCAGTACTTC
CASSPGLAGVTYEQYF
>TRBJ1-2|.|TRBV12-3/TRBV12-4|.
TGTGCCAGCAGCCTTGCAGGCTATGGCTACACCTTC
CASSLAGYGYTF
>TRBJ1-1|.|TRBV5-1|TRBD1
TGCGCCAGCACGGAGGGTTACAGGGGATCGAACACTGAAGCTTTCTTT
CASTEGYRGSNTEAFF
>TRBJ1-2|.|TRBV29-1|TRBD1
TGCAGCGTTGAAGAAATGGTAGGGGGCGGTGGCTACACCTTC
CSVEEMVGGGGYTF
>TRBJ2-2|.|TRBV11-3|TRBD2
TGTGCCAGCAGCCCAGGGACTAGCGGGAGAGACACCGGGGAGCTGTTTTTT
CASSPGTSGRDTGELFF
>TRBJ1-2|.|TRBV27|TRBD1
TGTGCCAGCAGTTTTTTTGGGACAGGGCAGTACACCTTC
CASSFFGTGQYTF
>TRBJ1-3|.|TRBV28|.
TGTGCCAGCGGAGGTGTTTGGGCTGGAAACACCATATATTTT
CASGGVWAGNTIYF
>TRBJ2-7|.|TRBV19|TRBD1
TGTGCCAGTAGTACCGGACAGGGGACTTACGAGCAGTACTTC
CASSTGQGTYEQYF
>TRBJ1-5|once|TRBV28|.
TGTGCCAGCAGTTTTCCGGGGGGTCAGCCCCAGCATTTT
CASSFPGGQPQHF
>TRBJ1-1|.|TRBV7-9|TRBD1
TGTGCCAGCAGCTCCCAGGGGGCGTTAACTGAAGCTTTCTTT
CASSSQGALTEAFF
>TRBJ2-5|.|TRBV6-2/TRBV6-3|TRBD2
TGTGCCAGCAGTTCCCCGCCGACTAGCGGGGTACAAGAGACCCAGTACTTC
CASSSPPTSGVQETQYF
>TRBJ2-1|.|TRBV7-2|TRBD2
TGTGCCAGCAGCTTACAACCTAGCGGGAGGTTTAACAATGAGCAGTTCTTC
CASSLQPSGRFNNEQFF
>TRBJ2-1|once|TRBV7-9|.
TGTGCCAGCAGCTTATCGGAACGGGGGAACAATGAGCAGTTCTTC
CASSLSERGNNEQFF
>TRBJ1-6|.|TRBV6-5|TRBD1
TGTGCCAGCAGTTACGGGACAGAAGGCTCACCCCTCCACTTT
CASSYGTEGSPLHF
>TRBJ2-5|.|TRBV12-5|.
TGTGCTAGTGGACGGGTTCAAGAGACCCAGTACTTC
CASGRVQETQYF
>TRBJ1-2|.|TRBV5-6|TRBD1
TGTGCCAGCAGCTTGGGACAGGGGGAGCTTAACTATGGCTACACCTTC
CASSLGQGELNYGYTF
>TRBJ2-7|.|TRBV5-6|.
TGTGCCAGCAGCTTAGTAGGGACGGGGGTTGATGGGCAGTACTTC
CASSLVGTGVDGQYF
>TRBJ2-7|.|TRBV6-5|TRBD1
TGTGCCAGCAGTTACGGGACAGGGGGAGCCTACGAGCAGTACTTC
CASSYGTGGAYEQYF